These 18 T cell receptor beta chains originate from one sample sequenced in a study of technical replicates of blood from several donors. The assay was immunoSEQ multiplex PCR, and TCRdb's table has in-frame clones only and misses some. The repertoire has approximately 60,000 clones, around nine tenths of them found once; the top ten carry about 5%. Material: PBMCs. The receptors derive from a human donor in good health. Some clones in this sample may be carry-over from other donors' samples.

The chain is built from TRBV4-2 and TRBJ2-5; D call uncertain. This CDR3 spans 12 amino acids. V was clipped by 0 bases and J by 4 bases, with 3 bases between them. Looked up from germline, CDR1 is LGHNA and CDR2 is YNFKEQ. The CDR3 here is CASSQERETQYF. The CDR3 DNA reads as TGTGCCAGCAGCCAAGAGAGAGAGACCCAGTACTTC.

This CDR3 is CATSRDRAGRGYTDTQYF. The DNA for the CDR3 is TGTGCCACCAGCAGAGATCGTGCGGGCAGGGGGTACACAGATACGCAGTATTTT. The chain is built from TRBV15 and TRBJ2-3; 7 bases are a match to TRBD1. CDR1 is LNHNV, CDR2 YYDKDF, per germline (reference sequence). This CDR3 is 18 amino acids long. The ends lost 0 bases at V and 2 bases at J; junction bases unmatched: 11.

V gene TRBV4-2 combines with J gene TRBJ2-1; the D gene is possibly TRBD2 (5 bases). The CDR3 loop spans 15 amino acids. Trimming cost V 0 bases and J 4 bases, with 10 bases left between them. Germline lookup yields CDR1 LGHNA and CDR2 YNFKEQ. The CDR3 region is CASSQDLTIYNEQFF. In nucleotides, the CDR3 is TGTGCCAGCAGCCAAGACTTGACTATTTACAATGAGCAGTTCTTC.

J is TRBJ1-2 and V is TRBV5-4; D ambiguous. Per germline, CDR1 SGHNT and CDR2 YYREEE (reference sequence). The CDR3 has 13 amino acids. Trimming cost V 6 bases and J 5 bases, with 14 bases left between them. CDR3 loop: CASKFGRTYGYTF. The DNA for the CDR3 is TGTGCCAGCAAATTTGGGAGAACTTATGGCTACACCTTC.

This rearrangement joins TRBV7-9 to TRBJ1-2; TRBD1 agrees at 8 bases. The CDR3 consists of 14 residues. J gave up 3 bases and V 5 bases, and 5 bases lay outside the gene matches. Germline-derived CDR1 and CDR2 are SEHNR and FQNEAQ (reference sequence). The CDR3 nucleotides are TGTGCCAGCAGCCCTGGACAGGGCGACTATGGCTACACCTTC. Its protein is CASSPGQGDYGYTF.

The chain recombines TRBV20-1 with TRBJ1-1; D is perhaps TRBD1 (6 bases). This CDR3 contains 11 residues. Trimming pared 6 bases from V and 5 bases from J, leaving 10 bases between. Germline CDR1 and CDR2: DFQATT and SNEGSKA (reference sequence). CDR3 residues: CSARQVTEAFF. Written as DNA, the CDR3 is TGCAGTGCAAGACAGGTTACTGAAGCTTTCTTT.

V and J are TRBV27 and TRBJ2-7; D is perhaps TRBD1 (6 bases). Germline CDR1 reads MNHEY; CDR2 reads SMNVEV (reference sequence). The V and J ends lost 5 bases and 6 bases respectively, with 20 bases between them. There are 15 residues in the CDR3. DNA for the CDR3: TGTGCCAGCAGTCCCACAGGGATCCCCCCGAGCGAGCAGTACTTC. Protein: CASSPTGIPPSEQYF.

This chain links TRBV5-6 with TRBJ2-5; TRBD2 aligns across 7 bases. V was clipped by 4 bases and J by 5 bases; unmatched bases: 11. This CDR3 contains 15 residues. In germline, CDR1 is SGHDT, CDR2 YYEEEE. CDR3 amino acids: CASSPSGGSGETQYF. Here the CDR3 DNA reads TGTGCCAGCAGCCCCTCGGGCGGGAGTGGCGAGACCCAGTACTTC.

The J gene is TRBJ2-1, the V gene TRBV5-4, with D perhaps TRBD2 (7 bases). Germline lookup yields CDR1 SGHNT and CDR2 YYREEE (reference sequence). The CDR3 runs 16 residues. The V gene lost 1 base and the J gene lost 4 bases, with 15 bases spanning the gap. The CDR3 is CASSLIRGRAYNEQFF. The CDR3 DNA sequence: TGTGCCAGCAGCTTGATAAGGGGGAGGGCTTACAATGAGCAGTTCTTC.

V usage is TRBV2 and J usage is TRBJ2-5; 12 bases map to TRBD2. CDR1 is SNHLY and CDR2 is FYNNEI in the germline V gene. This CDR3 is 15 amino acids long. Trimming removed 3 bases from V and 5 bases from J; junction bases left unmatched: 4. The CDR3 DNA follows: TGTGCCAGCAGTGACCTAGGGACTAGCGGGGAGACCCAGTACTTC. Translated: CASSDLGTSGETQYF.

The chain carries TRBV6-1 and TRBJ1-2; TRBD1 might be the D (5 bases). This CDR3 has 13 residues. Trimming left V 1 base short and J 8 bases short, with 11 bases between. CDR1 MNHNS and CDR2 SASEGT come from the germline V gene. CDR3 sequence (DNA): TGTGCCAGCAGTGAAGTAGGGGAGGGAGGCTACACCTTC. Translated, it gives CASSEVGEGGYTF.

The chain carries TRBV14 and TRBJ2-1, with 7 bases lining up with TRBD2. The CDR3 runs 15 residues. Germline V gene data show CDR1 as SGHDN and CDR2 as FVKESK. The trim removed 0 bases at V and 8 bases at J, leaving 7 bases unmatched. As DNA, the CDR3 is TGTGCCAGCAGCCAAGAGAGACTAGCCGAAGATGAGCAGTTCTTC. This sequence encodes CASSQERLAEDEQFF.

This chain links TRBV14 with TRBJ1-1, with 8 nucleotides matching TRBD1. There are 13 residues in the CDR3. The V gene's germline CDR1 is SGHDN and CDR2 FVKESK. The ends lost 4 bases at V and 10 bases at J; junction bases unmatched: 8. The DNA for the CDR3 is TGTGCCAGCAGCCTAACACAGGGGGTAGGAGCTTTCTTT. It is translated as CASSLTQGVGAFF.

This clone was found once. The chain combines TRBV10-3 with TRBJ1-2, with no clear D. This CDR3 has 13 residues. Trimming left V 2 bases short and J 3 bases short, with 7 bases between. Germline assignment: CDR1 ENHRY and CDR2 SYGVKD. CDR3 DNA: TGTGCCATCAGTGAGACAACAGACTATGGCTACACCTTC. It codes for CAISETTDYGYTF.

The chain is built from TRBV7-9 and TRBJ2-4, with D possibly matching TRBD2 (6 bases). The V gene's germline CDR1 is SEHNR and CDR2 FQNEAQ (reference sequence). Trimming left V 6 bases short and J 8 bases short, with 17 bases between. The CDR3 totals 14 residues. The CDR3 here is CASSPVGGEYIQYF. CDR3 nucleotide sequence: TGTGCCAGCAGTCCAGTGGGGGGAGAGTACATTCAGTACTTC.

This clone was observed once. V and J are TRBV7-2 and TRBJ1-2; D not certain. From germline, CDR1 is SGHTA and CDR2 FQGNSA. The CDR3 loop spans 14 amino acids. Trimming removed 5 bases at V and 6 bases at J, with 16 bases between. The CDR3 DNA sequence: TGTGCCAGCAGCCAGGTGACGGGAGGGAATGGCTACACCTTC. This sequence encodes CASSQVTGGNGYTF.

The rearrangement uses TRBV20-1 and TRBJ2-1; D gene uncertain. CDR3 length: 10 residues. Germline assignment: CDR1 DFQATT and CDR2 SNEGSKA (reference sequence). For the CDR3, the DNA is TGCAGCGCCCCTATTAATGAGCAGTTCTTC. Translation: CSAPINEQFF.

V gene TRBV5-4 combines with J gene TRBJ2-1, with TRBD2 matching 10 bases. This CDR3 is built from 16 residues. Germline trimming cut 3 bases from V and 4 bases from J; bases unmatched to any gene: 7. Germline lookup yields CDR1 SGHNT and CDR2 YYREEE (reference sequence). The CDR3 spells CASSSTAGGPYNEQFF. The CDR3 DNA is TGTGCCAGCAGCTCTACAGCGGGAGGGCCTTACAATGAGCAGTTCTTC.